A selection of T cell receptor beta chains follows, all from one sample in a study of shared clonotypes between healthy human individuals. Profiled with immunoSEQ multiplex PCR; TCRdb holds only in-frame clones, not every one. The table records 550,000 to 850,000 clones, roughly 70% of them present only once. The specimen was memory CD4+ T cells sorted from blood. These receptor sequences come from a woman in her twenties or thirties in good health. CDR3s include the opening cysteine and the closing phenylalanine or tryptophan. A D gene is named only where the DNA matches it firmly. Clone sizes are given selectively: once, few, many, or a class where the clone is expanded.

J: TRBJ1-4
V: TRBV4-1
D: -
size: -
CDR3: CASTHPWNNEKLFF
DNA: TGCGCCAGCACCCACCCCTGGAATAATGAAAAACTGTTTTTT

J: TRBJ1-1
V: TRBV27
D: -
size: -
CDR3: CASKILGQNTEAFF
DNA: TGTGCCAGCAAGATTCTAGGGCAAAACACTGAAGCTTTCTTT

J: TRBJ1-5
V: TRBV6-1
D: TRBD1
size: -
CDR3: CASSESRDRHNQPQHF
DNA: TGTGCCAGCAGTGAATCCAGGGACAGACATAATCAGCCCCAGCATTTT

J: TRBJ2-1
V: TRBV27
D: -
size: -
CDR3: CASSLGDGDEQFF
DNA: TGTGCCAGCAGTTTAGGGGATGGCGATGAGCAGTTCTTC

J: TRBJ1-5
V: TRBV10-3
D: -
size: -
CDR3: CAIASDNSNQPQHF
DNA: TGTGCCATCGCTTCTGATAATAGCAATCAGCCCCAGCATTTT

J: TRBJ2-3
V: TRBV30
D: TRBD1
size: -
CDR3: CAWDRGSRDTQYF
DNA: TGTGCCTGGGACAGGGGATCGAGAGATACGCAGTATTTT

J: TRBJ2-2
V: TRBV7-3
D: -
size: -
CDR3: CASSRGTAPGELFF
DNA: TGTGCCAGCAGCCGGGGGACAGCTCCCGGGGAGCTGTTTTTT

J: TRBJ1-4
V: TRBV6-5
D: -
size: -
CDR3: CASSLNRAPNEKLFF
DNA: TGTGCCAGTTCCTTAAACCGGGCACCAAATGAAAAACTGTTTTTT

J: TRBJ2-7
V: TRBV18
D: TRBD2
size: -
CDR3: CASSQLGRETGEQYF
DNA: TGTGCCAGCTCACAGCTCGGGCGGGAGACGGGAGAGCAGTACTTC

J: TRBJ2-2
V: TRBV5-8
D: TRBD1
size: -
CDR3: CASSRNNRGTGELFF
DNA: TGTGCCAGCAGTCGCAATAACAGGGGGACCGGGGAGCTGTTTTTT

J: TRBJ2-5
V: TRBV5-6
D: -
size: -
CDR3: CASSLRAREETQYF
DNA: TGTGCCAGCAGCCTCCGGGCCCGAGAAGAGACCCAGTACTTC

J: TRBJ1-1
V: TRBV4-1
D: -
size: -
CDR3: CASSRTGKGTEAFF
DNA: TGCGCCAGCAGCCGTACAGGGAAGGGCACTGAAGCTTTCTTT

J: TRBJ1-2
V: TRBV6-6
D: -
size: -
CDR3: CASRYSENYGYTF
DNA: TGTGCCAGCAGGTATTCAGAGAACTATGGCTACACCTTC

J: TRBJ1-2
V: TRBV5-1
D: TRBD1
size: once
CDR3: CASSDDRVHGYTF
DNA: TGCGCCAGCAGCGATGACAGGGTCCATGGCTACACCTTC

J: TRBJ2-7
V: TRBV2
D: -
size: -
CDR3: CASRPESYEQYF
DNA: TGTGCCAGCAGGCCGGAATCCTACGAGCAGTACTTC

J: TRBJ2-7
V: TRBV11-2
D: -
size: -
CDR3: CASSLGQGGYEQYF
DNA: TGTGCCAGCAGCTTAGGACAGGGAGGCTACGAGCAGTACTTC

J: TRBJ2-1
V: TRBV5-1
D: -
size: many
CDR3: CASKDTSSKNEQFF
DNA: TGCGCCAGCAAGGACACCTCCTCAAAGAATGAGCAGTTCTTC

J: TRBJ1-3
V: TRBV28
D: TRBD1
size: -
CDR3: CASSRAGTGLFGNTIYF
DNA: TGTGCCAGCAGTCGAGCGGGGACAGGTCTGTTTGGAAACACCATATATTTT

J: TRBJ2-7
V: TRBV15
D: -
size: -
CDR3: CATSRDLANRREQYF
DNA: TGTGCCACCAGCAGAGATCTCGCTAATCGGCGAGAGCAGTACTTC

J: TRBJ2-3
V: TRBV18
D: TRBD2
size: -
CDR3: CASSPPYLQAGITDTQYF
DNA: TGTGCCAGCTCACCACCTTATCTTCAAGCGGGGATCACAGATACGCAGTATTTT

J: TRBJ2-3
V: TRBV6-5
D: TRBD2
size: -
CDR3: CASSPGGAGGDTQYF
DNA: TGTGCCAGCAGCCCCGGTGGAGCGGGAGGGGATACGCAGTATTTT

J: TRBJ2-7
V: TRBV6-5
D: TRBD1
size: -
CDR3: CASTSTGESYEQYF
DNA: TGTGCCAGCACCTCGACAGGGGAATCCTACGAGCAGTACTTC

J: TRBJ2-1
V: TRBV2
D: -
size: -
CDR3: CASGKLASYNEQFF
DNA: TGTGCCAGCGGAAAACTAGCTTCCTACAATGAGCAGTTCTTC

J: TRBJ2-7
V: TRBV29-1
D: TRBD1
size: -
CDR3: CSVEGGGQGGDEQYF
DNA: TGCAGCGTTGAAGGCGGGGGACAGGGTGGCGACGAGCAGTACTTC

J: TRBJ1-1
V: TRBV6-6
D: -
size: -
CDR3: CASNNRRGESNTEAFF
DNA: TGTGCCAGCAATAACCGCCGGGGGGAATCGAACACTGAAGCTTTCTTT

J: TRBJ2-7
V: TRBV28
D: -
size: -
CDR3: CASSPRTSSYEQYF
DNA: TGTGCCAGCAGTCCCCGGACCAGCTCCTACGAGCAGTACTTC

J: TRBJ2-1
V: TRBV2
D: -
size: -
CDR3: CASSEGFLALRKYNEQFF
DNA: TGTGCCAGCAGTGAAGGATTCTTAGCGCTACGTAAATACAATGAGCAGTTCTTC

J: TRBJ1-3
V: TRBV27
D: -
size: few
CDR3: CASSKSGGNTIYF
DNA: TGTGCCAGCAGTAAAAGTGGTGGAAACACCATATATTTT

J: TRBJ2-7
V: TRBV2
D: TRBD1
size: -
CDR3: CASSTQGAPTYEQYF
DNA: TGTGCCAGCTCCACACAGGGGGCGCCGACCTACGAGCAGTACTTC

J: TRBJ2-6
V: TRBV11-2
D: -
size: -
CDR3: CASSLDLSGANVLTF
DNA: TGTGCCAGCAGCTTAGATCTGTCTGGGGCCAACGTCCTGACTTTC

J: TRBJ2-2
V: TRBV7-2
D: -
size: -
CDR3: CASSFQGGTGELFF
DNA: TGTGCCAGCAGCTTCCAGGGCGGAACCGGGGAGCTGTTTTTT

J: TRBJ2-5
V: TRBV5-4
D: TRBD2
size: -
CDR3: CASSPGGKETQYF
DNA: TGTGCCAGCAGCCCGGGGGGGAAAGAGACCCAGTACTTC

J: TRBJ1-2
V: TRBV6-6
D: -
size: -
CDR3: CASSTDRTYGYTF
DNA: TGTGCCAGCAGTACAGACAGGACCTATGGCTACACCTTC

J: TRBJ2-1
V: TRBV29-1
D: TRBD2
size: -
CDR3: CSVRPGGSYNEQFF
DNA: TGCAGCGTTCGTCCGGGAGGGTCCTACAATGAGCAGTTCTTC

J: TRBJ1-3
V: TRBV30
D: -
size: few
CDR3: CAWSQAGNTIYF
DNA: TGTGCCTGGAGTCAGGCCGGGAACACCATATATTTT

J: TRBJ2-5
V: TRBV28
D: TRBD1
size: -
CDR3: CASSTAGTGRETQYF
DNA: TGTGCCAGCAGCACCGCCGGGACAGGGCGTGAGACCCAGTACTTC

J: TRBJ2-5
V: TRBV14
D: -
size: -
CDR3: CASSQTQDSRPETQYF
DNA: TGTGCCAGCAGCCAGACCCAGGATTCACGTCCGGAGACCCAGTACTTC

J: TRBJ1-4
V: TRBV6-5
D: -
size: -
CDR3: CASSYGTLQSEKLFF
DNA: TGTGCCAGCAGTTACGGTACACTCCAGAGTGAAAAACTGTTTTTT

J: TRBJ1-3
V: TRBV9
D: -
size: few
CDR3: CASSVESGNTIYF
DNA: TGTGCCAGCAGCGTAGAGAGTGGAAACACCATATATTTT

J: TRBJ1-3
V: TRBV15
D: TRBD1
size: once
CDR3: CATSRRAGTAALTGLDTIYF
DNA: TGTGCCACCAGCAGGCGGGCCGGGACAGCCGCCCTTACCGGCTTAGACACCATATATTTT

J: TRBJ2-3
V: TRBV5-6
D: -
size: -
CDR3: CASSRTSTDTQYF
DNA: TGTGCCAGCAGCCGTACAAGCACAGATACGCAGTATTTT

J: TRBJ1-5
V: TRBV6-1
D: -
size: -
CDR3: CASSEQGGNQPQHF
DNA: TGTGCCAGCAGTGAACAGGGAGGCAATCAGCCCCAGCATTTT

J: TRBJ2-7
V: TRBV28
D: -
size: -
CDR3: CASSLSDRMAYEQYF
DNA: TGTGCCAGCAGTTTATCCGACAGGATGGCCTACGAGCAGTACTTC

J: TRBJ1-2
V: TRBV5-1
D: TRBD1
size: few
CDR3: CASSSGTGLNYGYTF
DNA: TGCGCCAGCAGCTCTGGGACAGGGTTGAACTATGGCTACACCTTC

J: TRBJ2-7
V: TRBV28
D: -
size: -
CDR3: CASSIKGSSYEQYF
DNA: TGTGCCAGCAGTATAAAAGGAAGCTCCTACGAGCAGTACTTC

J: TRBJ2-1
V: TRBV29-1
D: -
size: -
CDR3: CSAGPGLGNEQFF
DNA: TGCAGCGCCGGACCGGGACTGGGCAATGAGCAGTTCTTC

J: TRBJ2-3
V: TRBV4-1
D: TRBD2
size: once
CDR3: CASSHHGTSGASSTDTQYF
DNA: TGCGCCAGCAGCCACCATGGGACTAGCGGGGCCTCTAGCACAGATACGCAGTATTTT

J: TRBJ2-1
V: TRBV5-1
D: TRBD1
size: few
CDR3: CASSLGDRDLGEQFF
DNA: TGCGCCAGCAGCTTGGGGGACAGGGATCTCGGCGAGCAGTTCTTC

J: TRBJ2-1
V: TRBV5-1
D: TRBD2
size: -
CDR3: CASSLVSGAYNEQFF
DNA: TGCGCCAGCAGCTTGGTCAGCGGGGCGTACAATGAGCAGTTCTTC

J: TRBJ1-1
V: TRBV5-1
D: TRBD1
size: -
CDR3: CASSLDPAGQLMNTEAFF
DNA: TGCGCCAGCAGCTTGGACCCAGCGGGACAGCTTATGAACACTGAAGCTTTCTTT

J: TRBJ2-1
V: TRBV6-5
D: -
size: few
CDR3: CASSYHDTYNEQFF
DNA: TGTGCCAGCAGTTACCACGACACGTACAATGAGCAGTTCTTC

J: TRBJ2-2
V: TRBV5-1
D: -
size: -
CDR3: CASFQGWGGELFF
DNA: TGCGCCAGCTTCCAGGGTTGGGGCGGGGAGCTGTTTTTT

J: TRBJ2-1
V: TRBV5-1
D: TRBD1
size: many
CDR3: CASNEKTGADEQFF
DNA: TGCGCCAGTAACGAAAAAACAGGGGCTGATGAGCAGTTCTTC

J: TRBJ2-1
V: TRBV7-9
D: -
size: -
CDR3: CASSQANEQFF
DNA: TGTGCCAGCAGCCAAGCCAATGAGCAGTTCTTC

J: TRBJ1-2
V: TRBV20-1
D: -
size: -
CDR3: CSASNNYGYTF
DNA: TGCAGTGCTAGTAATAACTATGGCTACACCTTC

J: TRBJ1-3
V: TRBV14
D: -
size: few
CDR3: CASSRWTAGGNTIYF
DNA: TGTGCCAGCAGCCGATGGACGGCGGGGGGAAACACCATATATTTT

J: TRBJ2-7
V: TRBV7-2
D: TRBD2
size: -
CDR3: CASSTSALAGVEQYF
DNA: TGTGCCAGCAGCACCTCGGCACTAGCGGGAGTGGAGCAGTACTTC